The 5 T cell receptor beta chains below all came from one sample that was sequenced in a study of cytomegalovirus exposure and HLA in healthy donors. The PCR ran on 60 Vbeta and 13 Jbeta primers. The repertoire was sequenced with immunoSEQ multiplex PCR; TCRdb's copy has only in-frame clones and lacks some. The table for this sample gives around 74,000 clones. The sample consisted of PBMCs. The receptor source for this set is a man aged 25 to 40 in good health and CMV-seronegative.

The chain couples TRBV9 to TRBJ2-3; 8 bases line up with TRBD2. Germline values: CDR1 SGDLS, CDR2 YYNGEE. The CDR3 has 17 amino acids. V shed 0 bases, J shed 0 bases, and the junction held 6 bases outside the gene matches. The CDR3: CASSVGLAGSSTDTQYF. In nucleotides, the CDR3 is TGTGCCAGCAGCGTAGGGTTAGCGGGGTCTAGCACAGATACGCAGTATTTT.

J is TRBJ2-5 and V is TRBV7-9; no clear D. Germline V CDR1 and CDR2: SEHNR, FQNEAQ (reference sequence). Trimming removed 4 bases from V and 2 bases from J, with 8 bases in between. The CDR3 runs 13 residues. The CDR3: CASSWRIQETQYF. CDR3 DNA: TGTGCCAGCAGCTGGCGGATTCAAGAGACCCAGTACTTC.

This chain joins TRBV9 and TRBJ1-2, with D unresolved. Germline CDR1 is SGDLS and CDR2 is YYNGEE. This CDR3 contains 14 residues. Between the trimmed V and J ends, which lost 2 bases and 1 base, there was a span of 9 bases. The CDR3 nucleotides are TGTGCCAGCAGCGTTTCTGGCGGTAACTATGGCTACACCTTC. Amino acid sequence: CASSVSGGNYGYTF.

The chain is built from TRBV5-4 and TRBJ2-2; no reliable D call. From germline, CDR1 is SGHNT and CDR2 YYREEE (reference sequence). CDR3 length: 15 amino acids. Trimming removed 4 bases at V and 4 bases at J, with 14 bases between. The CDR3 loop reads CASSPEPEATGELFF. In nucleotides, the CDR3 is TGTGCCAGCAGCCCAGAACCTGAGGCCACCGGGGAGCTGTTTTTT.

The CDR3 nucleotides are TGTGCCAGCAGCTACCCCGGGGAAAACACCGGGGAGCTGTTTTTT. This gives the protein CASSYPGENTGELFF. The genes are TRBV2 and TRBJ2-2, with D possibly being TRBD2 (5 bases). V was cut by 6 bases and J by 2 bases, with 13 bases left in between. The germline CDR1 and CDR2 sequences are SNHLY and FYNNEI. The CDR3 contains 15 residues.